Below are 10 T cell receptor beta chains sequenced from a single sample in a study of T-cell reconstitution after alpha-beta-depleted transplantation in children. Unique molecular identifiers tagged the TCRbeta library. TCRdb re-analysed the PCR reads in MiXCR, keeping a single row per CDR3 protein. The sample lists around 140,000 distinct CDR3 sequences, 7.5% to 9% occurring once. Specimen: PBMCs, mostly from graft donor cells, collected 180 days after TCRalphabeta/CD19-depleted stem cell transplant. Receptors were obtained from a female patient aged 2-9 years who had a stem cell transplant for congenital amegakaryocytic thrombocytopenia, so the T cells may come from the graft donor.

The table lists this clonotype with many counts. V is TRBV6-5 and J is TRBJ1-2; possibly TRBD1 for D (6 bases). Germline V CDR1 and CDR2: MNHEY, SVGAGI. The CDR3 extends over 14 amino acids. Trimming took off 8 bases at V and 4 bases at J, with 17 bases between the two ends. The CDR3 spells CASLDQQGSYGYTF. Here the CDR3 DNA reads TGTGCCAGCCTTGATCAACAGGGCAGCTATGGCTACACCTTC.

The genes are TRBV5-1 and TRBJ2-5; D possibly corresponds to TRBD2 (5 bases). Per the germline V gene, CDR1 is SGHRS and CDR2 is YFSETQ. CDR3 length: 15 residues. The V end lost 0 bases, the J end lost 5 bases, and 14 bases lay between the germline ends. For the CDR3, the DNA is TGCGCCAGCAGCTTGGGGCCTAGCAAAGGCGAGACCCAGTACTTC. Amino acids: CASSLGPSKGETQYF.

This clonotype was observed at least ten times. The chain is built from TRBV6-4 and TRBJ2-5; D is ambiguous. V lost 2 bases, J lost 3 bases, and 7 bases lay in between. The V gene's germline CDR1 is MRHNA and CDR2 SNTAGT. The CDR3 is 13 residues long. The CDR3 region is CASSDAAEETQYF. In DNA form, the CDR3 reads TGTGCCAGCAGTGACGCGGCCGAAGAGACCCAGTACTTC.

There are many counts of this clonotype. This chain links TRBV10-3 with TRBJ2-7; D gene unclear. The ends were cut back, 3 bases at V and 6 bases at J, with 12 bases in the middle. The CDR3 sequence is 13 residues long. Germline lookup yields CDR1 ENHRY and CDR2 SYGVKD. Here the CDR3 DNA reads TGTGCCATCAGTGACTCTTCGAGACGCGAGCAGTACTTC. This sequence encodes CAISDSSRREQYF.

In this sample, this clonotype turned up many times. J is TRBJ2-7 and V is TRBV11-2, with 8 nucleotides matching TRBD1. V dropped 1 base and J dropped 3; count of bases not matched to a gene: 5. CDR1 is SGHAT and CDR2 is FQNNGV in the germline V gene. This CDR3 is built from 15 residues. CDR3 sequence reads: CASSLVQGAIYEQYF. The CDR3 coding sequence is TGTGCCAGCAGCTTAGTTCAGGGGGCTATCTACGAGCAGTACTTC.

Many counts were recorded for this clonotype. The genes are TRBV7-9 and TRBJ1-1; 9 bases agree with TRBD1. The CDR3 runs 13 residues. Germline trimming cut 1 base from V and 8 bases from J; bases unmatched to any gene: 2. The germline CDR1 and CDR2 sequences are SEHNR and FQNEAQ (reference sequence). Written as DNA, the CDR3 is TGTGCCAGCAGCTTAGGGGACAGGGTGGAAGCTTTCTTT. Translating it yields CASSLGDRVEAFF.

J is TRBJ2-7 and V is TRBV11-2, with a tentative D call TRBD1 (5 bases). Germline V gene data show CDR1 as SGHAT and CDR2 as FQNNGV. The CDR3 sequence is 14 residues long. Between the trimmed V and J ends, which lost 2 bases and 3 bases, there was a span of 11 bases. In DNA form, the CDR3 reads TGTGCCAGCAGCTTAATGGTCAGGGACTACGAGCAGTACTTC. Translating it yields CASSLMVRDYEQYF.

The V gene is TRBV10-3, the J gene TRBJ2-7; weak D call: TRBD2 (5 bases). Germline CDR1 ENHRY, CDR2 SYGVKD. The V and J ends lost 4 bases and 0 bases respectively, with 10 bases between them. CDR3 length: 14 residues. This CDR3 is CAISVGDSSYEQYF. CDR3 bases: TGTGCCATCAGTGTCGGGGATAGCTCCTACGAGCAGTACTTC.

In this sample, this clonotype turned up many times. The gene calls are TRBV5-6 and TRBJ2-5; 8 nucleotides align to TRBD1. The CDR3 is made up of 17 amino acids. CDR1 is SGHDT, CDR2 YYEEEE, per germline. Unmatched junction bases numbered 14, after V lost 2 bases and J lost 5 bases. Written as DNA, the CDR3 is TGTGCCAGCAGCTTACAGCTTTGGACAGGGAGAGAGGAGACCCAGTACTTC. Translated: CASSLQLWTGREETQYF.

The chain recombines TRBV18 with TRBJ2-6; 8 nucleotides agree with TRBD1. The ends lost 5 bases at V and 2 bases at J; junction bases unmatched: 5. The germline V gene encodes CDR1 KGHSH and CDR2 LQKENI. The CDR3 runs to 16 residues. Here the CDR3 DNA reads TGTGCCAGCTCAATCCTACAGGGGGCTGGGGCCAACGTCCTGACTTTC. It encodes CASSILQGAGANVLTF.